This paragraph covers one T cell receptor (beta chain) sequence. Its recognized antigen is unknown. No clone much larger than this one lies a single base away; base qualities are absent. This sample was included in a study of blood T cell repertoires in COVID-19 (dated by TCRdb to 2019 to 2021). Describing the broader study: The collaborator samples originated in the United States, Italy and Spain and spanned the acute and convalescent phases of COVID-19. Where available, HLA class I and class II types were obtained from metadata supplied by the sample provider rather than from assay-based typing. Deeply sampled blood TCRbeta repertoires from subjects exposed to, actively infected with, or recovered from COVID-19 were included in the dataset. The samples were drawn from two sources: the first 160 participants of the ongoing ImmuneRACE study, and 1,254 subjects contributed by 6 global collaborators. Sample metadata almost always included a de-identified subject ID, COVID-19 status, age in years and sex. The repertoires were released in a freely available public database meant as a resource for research on the immune response to SARS-CoV-2. The material from the prospective study consisted of cDNA or gDNA derived from T cells, B-cell-depleted T cells, or PBMCs.

Enrolling through a virtual design, the prospective study's participants ranged in age from about 18 to 100 years and lived across some 23 United States geographic areas. In the prospective study, participants were assigned to cohorts based on the clinical history participants reported in a screening survey and a study questionnaire. Recovered participants in ImmuneRACE Cohort 3 were defined by two consecutive negative NP/OP PCR tests, clearance by a healthcare professional, or resolution of symptoms. Each participant in the prospective study had whole blood, serum and a nasopharyngeal or oropharyngeal swab collected by mobile phlebotomists. Over an approximately two-month period, participants in the prospective study had the option of providing additional blood draws and questionnaires. Before DNA extraction, blood samples from the prospective study were shipped at room temperature or frozen.

Overall study outcomes, separate from this receptor: The amount of clinical and demographic metadata varied by source and participant and was provided uncurated.

Sequences SGHVS (CDR1) and FNYEAQ (CDR2) are obtained from the germline V gene. V lost 3 bases and J lost 8 bases; the stretch between them is 11 bases long. Spanning cysteine to phenylalanine, the CDR3 consists of 14 amino acids. Just CDR3 DNA is preserved here, 42 bases in frame from base 1. The immunoSEQ Assay, a bias-controlled multiplex PCR, was used to amplify TCRbeta CDR3 regions from genomic DNA. Per the authors' processing: The number of nucleated cells in each sample was estimated from the amplification of reference gene primers within the assay. To quantify the absolute abundance of each unique TCRbeta CDR3 rearrangement, sequence reads were collapsed and filtered. For each sample, productive Simpson clonality was calculated as the square root of Simpson's diversity index across productive rearrangements. Held by TCRdb, this immuneACCESS table contains in-frame sequences only and omits some clones. Under half of the omission traces to an unresolved V gene where checked; the cause of the rest is unknown. V and J calls and clone size come straight from that table; D and trimming were deduced from the DNA. This sample has approximately 310,000 clones in its table, and around 85% of those were observed once. The biggest ten clones account for roughly 2.3% of the sample.

In this chain, TRBV7-6 is recombined with TRBJ1-6; the D segment cannot be called with confidence. The receptor's source is a man between 25 and 39 years old who had recovered from COVID-19. The sequenced material came from PBMCs or T cells enriched from blood (not recorded which). CDR3 region: CASSLEGYDSPLHF. Read as DNA, the sequence is TGTGCCAGCAGCTTGGAGGGTTACGATTCACCCCTCCACTTT.